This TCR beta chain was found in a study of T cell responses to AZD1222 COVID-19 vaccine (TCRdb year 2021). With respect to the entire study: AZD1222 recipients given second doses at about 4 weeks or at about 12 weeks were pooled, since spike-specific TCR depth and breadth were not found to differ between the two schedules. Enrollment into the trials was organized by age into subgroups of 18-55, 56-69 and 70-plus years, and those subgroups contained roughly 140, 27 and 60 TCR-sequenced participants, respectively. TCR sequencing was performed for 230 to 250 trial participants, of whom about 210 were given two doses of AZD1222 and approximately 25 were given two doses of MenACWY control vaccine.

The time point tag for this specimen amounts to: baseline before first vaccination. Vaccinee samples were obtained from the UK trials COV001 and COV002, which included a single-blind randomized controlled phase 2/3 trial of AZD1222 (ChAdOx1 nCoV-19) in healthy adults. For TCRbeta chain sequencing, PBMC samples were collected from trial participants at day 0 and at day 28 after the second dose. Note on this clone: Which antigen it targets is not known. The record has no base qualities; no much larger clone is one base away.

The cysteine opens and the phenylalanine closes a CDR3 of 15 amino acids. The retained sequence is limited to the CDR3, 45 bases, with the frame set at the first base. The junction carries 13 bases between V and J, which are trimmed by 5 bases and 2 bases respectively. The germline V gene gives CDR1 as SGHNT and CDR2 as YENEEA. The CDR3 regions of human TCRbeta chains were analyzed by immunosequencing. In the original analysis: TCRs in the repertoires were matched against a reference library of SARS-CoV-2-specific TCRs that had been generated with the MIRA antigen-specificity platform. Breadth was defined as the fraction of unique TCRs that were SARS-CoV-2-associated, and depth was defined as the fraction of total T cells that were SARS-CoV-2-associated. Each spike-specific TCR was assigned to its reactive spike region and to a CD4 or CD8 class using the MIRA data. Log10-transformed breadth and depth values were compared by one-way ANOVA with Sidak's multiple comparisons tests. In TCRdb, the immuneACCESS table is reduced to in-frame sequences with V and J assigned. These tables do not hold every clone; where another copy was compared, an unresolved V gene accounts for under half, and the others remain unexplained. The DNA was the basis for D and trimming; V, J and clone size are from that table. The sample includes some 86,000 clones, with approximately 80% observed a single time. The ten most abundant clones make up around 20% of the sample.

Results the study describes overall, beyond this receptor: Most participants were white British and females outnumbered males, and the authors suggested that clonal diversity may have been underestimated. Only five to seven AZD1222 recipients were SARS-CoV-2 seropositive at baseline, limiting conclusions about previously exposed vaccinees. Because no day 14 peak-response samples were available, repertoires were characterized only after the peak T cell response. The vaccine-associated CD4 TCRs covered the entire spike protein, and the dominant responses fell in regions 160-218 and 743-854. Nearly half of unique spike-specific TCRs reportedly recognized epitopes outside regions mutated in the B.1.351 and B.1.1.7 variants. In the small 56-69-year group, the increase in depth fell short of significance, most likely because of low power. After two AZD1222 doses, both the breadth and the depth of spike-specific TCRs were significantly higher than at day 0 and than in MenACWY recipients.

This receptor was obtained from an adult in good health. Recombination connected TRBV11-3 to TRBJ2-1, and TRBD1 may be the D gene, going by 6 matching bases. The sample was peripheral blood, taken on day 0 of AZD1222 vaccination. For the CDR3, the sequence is CASSLRDTTYNEQFF. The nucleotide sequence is TGTGCCAGCAGCCTCCGGGACACAACCTACAATGAGCAGTTCTTC.